Listed here are 20 T cell receptor beta chains from one sample, sequenced in a study of fetal regulatory T cell absence and autoimmunity. The data were produced by immunoSEQ multiplex PCR, yet TCRdb's version contains in-frame clones alone and is incomplete. This sample has about 46,000 clones; roughly 80% occur once, and the top ten carry about 0.41%. The sample comprised cord blood. All receptors come from a newborn boy with IPEX syndrome.

The chain employs TRBV10-3 and TRBJ2-7; 8 bases match TRBD2. CDR3 size: 19 residues. With 6 bases clipped from V and 5 bases from J, the junction kept 24 bases outside the gene matches. The germline V gene has CDR1 ENHRY and CDR2 SYGVKD. The CDR3 sequence is CAISPQPRRRGTSQNEQYF. The DNA for the CDR3 is TGTGCCATCAGCCCCCAACCACGAAGGAGAGGGACTAGTCAGAACGAGCAGTACTTC.

The rearrangement links TRBV5-6 to TRBJ2-5; 13 bases agree with TRBD2. The germline gives CDR1 SGHDT, CDR2 YYEEEE. After removal of 3 bases from V and 3 bases from J, the junction contained 2 bases not matched to a gene. This CDR3 has 15 residues. CDR3 sequence: CASSSGLAGEETQYF. The CDR3 DNA reads TGTGCCAGCAGCTCCGGACTAGCGGGAGAAGAGACCCAGTACTTC.

The chain combines TRBV2 with TRBJ2-3; 13 bases align to TRBD2. V lost 6 bases to trimming and J lost 3 bases; unmatched junction nucleotides: 3. The germline gives CDR1 SNHLY, CDR2 FYNNEI. The CDR3 consists of 15 residues. This chain's CDR3 is CASSELAGGTDTQYF. DNA for the CDR3: TGTGCCAGCAGCGAACTAGCGGGGGGGACAGATACGCAGTATTTT.

V is TRBV18 and J is TRBJ2-3, with D tentatively TRBD1 or TRBD2 (6 bases each). Per germline, CDR1 KGHSH and CDR2 LQKENI. V lost 3 bases to trimming and J lost 3 bases, with 13 bases between them. The CDR3 has 15 amino acids. As DNA, the CDR3 is TGTGCCAGCTCACCGCGTGGAGGGGGAACAGATACGCAGTATTTT. Translating gives CASSPRGGGTDTQYF. The whole variable domain, remainder taken from reference TRBV18 and TRBJ2-3, is NAGVMQNPRHLVRRRGQEARLRCSPMKGHSHVYWYRQLPEEGLKFMVYLQKENIIDESGMPKERFSAEFPKEGPSILRIQQVVRGDSAAYFCASSPRGGGTDTQYFGPGTRLTVL.

The chain uses TRBV19 and TRBJ2-1; the D gene is possibly TRBD2 (7 bases). CDR1 is LNHDA and CDR2 is SQIVND in the germline V gene (reference sequence). V was cut by 6 bases and J by 9 bases, with 12 bases left in between. This CDR3 has 12 amino acids. Written as DNA, the CDR3 is TGTGCCAGTAGCACGGGGGGCGGTGAGCAGTTCTTC. Its translation is CASSTGGGEQFF.

The rearrangement links TRBV30 to TRBJ2-6; D might be TRBD1 (8 bases). Trimming stripped 1 base from V and 11 bases from J, with 18 bases between. The CDR3 runs 15 residues. The germline V gene encodes CDR1 GTSNPN and CDR2 SVGIG (reference sequence). CDR3 coding DNA: TGTGCCTGGAGTGGAGGGCAAACAGGGGGGGACGTCCTGACTTTC. This encodes CAWSGGQTGGDVLTF.

The CDR3 loop reads CASSQDGTDGAYEQYF. CDR3 DNA sequence: TGTGCCAGCAGCCAAGATGGAACGGACGGAGCCTACGAGCAGTACTTC. The chain couples TRBV14 to TRBJ2-7; the D is unclear. Trimming pared 0 bases from V and 2 bases from J, leaving 14 bases between. In germline, CDR1 is SGHDN, CDR2 FVKESK. This CDR3 comprises 16 residues. Variable domain in full (rest from reference TRBV14 and TRBJ2-7): EAGVTQFPSHSVIEKGQTVTLRCDPISGHDNLYWYRRVMGKEIKFLLHFVKESKQDESGMPNNRFLAERTGGTYSTLKVQPAELEDSGVYFCASSQDGTDGAYEQYFGPGTRLTVT.

CDR3: CASSPYIVQETQYF. The CDR3 DNA follows: TGTGCCAGCAGCCCCTATATAGTACAAGAGACCCAGTACTTC. The rearrangement uses TRBV11-2 and TRBJ2-5, with D unresolved. The CDR3 covers 14 residues. Deletions cut 5 bases from V and 2 bases from J, with 12 bases between. In germline, CDR1 is SGHAT, CDR2 FQNNGV.

V usage is TRBV14 and J usage is TRBJ2-3; D remains unclear. CDR1 and CDR2 (germline): SGHDN, FVKESK. V shed 0 bases and J shed 2 bases, with 12 bases lying between them. The CDR3 is 16 residues long. The DNA for the CDR3 is TGTGCCAGCAGCCAAGACCCCCCCGACAACACAGATACGCAGTATTTT. Its translation: CASSQDPPDNTDTQYF. Variable domain in full (rest from reference TRBV14 and TRBJ2-3): EAGVTQFPSHSVIEKGQTVTLRCDPISGHDNLYWYRRVMGKEIKFLLHFVKESKQDESGMPNNRFLAERTGGTYSTLKVQPAELEDSGVYFCASSQDPPDNTDTQYFGPGTRLTVL.

This chain joins TRBV5-1 and TRBJ2-1; D might be TRBD2 (6 bases). Germline lookup yields CDR1 SGHRS and CDR2 YFSETQ. The CDR3 has 14 amino acids. Trimming removed 2 bases from V and 4 bases from J, with 10 bases in between. CDR3 protein: CASSLPGSYNEQFF. In nucleotides, the CDR3 is TGCGCCAGCAGCTTACCCGGGAGTTACAATGAGCAGTTCTTC.

This chain connects TRBV19 to TRBJ2-7, with 12 bases identical to TRBD1. The V gene's germline CDR1 is LNHDA and CDR2 SQIVND (reference sequence). The V gene end was trimmed by 4 bases and the J gene end by 2 bases; junction bases not matched to a gene: 18. The CDR3 covers 20 residues. The CDR3: CASSKGTGGYLAAYTYEQYF. DNA for the CDR3: TGTGCCAGTAGTAAGGGGACAGGGGGCTACCTAGCGGCATATACCTACGAGCAGTACTTC. The variable domain in full, completed from reference TRBV19 and TRBJ2-7, reads DGGITQSPKYLFRKEGQNVTLSCEQNLNHDAMYWYRQDPGQGLRLIYYSQIVNDFQKGDIAEGYSVSREKKESFPLTVTSAQKNPTAFYLCASSKGTGGYLAAYTYEQYFGPGTRLTVT.

This sequence joins TRBV4-1 and TRBJ2-7; 10 bases align to TRBD2. V lost 5 bases to trimming and J lost 5 bases; unmatched junction nucleotides: 6. Per the germline V gene, CDR1 is MGHRA and CDR2 is YSYEKL. The CDR3 is made up of 14 amino acids. CDR3 sequence (DNA): TGCGCCAGCAGCGTACCCGGGACTAGCGACGAGCAGTACTTC. Residues: CASSVPGTSDEQYF.

The chain recombines TRBV11-2 with TRBJ2-7; D gene uncertain. This CDR3 region has 15 residues. V lost 0 bases, J lost 4 bases, and 13 bases lay in between. Germline CDR1 and CDR2: SGHAT and FQNNGV. The CDR3 loop reads CASSLDRSFVYEQYF. The DNA of the CDR3 is TGTGCCAGCAGCTTAGATCGATCTTTCGTTTACGAGCAGTACTTC.

This chain connects TRBV6-6 to TRBJ2-7, with TRBD2 matching over 7 bases. The CDR3 is 15 amino acids. The V segment lost 2 bases and the J segment 3 bases; nucleotides outside the gene matches: 7. CDR1 and CDR2 (germline): MNHNY, SVGAGI (reference sequence). CDR3 bases: TGTGCCAGCAGTTACGGCGCGGGGGAAGTCTACGAGCAGTACTTC. Its translation: CASSYGAGEVYEQYF.

V usage is TRBV25-1 and J usage is TRBJ2-5, with a possible D match to TRBD2 (6 bases). CDR3 length equals 15 residues. Between the trimmed V and J ends, which lost 2 bases and 2 bases, there was a span of 12 bases. Germline lookup yields CDR1 MGHDK and CDR2 SYGVNS. In DNA, the CDR3 is TGTGCCAGCAGTGAAGCGGGGCGCCGACAAGAGACCCAGTACTTC. Encoded protein: CASSEAGRRQETQYF.

The gene calls are TRBV2 and TRBJ2-2; D may be TRBD1 or TRBD2 (5 bases each). Germline CDR1 and CDR2: SNHLY and FYNNEI. V was cut by 10 bases and J by 7 bases, with 13 bases left in between. This CDR3 has 12 amino acids. The CDR3 coding sequence is TGTGCCATCCGGGACGTGGGCGGGGAGCTGTTTTTT. Protein: CAIRDVGGELFF. Using reference TRBV2 and TRBJ2-2 for the parts outside the CDR3, the full variable domain is EPEVTQTPSHQVTQMGQEVILRCVPISNHLYFYWYRQILGQKVEFLVSFYNNEISEKSEIFDDQFSVERPDGSNFTLKIRSTKLEDSAMYFCAIRDVGGELFFGEGSRLTVL.

This chain joins TRBV2 and TRBJ2-2; TRBD2 aligns across 11 bases. The V segment lost 11 bases and the J segment 4 bases; nucleotides outside the gene matches: 12. CDR3 length: 16 amino acids. CDR1 is SNHLY and CDR2 is FYNNEI in the germline V gene. CDR3 coding DNA: TGTGCCGGATTGACTAGCGGGAAAAAGGGCACCGGGGAGCTGTTTTTT. This codes for CAGLTSGKKGTGELFF.

V gene TRBV2 combines with J gene TRBJ2-1; the match to TRBD2 covers 10 bases. J gave up 3 bases and V 4 bases, and 6 bases lay outside the gene matches. The germline gives CDR1 SNHLY, CDR2 FYNNEI. The CDR3 is made up of 16 amino acids. The CDR3 sequence: CASSGSGGVYYNEQFF. For the CDR3, the DNA is TGTGCCAGCAGTGGGAGCGGGGGGGTATACTACAATGAGCAGTTCTTC.

This chain joins TRBV4-1 and TRBJ2-7, with 10 positions matching TRBD2. The CDR3 spans 15 residues. CDR1 and CDR2 (germline): MGHRA, YSYEKL. Germline trimming cut 2 bases from V and 0 bases from J; bases unmatched to any gene: 1. The CDR3 DNA reads as TGCGCCAGCAGCCAAATAGCGGGGGGCTCCTACGAGCAGTACTTC. Translation gives CASSQIAGGSYEQYF.

The rearrangement joins TRBV12-5 to TRBJ2-1; 8 nucleotides line up with TRBD2. Germline CDR1 is LGHNT and CDR2 is FRNRAP. The CDR3 spans 16 residues. V was pared by 0 bases and J by 6 bases, with 7 bases of the junction left unmatched. The CDR3 protein is CASGLVPGLGANEQFF. The CDR3 DNA sequence: TGTGCTAGTGGTTTGGTCCCGGGACTAGGGGCCAATGAGCAGTTCTTC.